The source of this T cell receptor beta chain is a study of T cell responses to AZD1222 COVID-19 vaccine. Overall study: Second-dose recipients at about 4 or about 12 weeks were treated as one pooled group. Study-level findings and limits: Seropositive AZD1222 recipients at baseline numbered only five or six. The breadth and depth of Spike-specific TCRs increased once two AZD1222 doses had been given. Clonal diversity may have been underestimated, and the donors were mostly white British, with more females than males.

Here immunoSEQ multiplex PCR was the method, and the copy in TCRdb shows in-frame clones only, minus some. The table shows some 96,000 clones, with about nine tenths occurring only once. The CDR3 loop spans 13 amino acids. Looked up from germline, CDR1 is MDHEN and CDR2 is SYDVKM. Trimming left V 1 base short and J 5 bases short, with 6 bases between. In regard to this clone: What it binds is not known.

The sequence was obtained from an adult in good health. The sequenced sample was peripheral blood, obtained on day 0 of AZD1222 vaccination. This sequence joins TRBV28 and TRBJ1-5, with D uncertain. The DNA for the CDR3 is TGTGCCAGCAGTTTATTGCGGGATCAGCCCCAGCATTTT. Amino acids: CASSLLRDQPQHF.